Shown below are 29 T cell receptor beta chains from a single sample sequenced in a study of T cell responses to AZD1222 COVID-19 vaccine (dated by TCRdb to the early 2020s). The library was obtained by the immunoSEQ multiplex PCR assay. TCRdb took this table from immuneACCESS and kept in-frame rearrangements with V and J called. Such tables lack part of the clones; where checked against another copy, unresolved V genes explain under half of the gap, and the rest is unexplained. For this sample the table gives over 100,000 clones, of which approximately 91% were detected only once. The ten largest clones take up about 13% of the sample. According to the study, the label for this sample's time point signals: baseline before first vaccination. The treatment or condition label, read with the paper, signifies: meningococcal conjugate vaccine given as trial control. Material: peripheral blood, obtained on day 0 of MenACWY control vaccination. The receptors were sampled from an adult in good health.

The J gene is TRBJ1-2, the V gene TRBV19, with D unclear. The V end lost 3 bases, the J end lost 4 bases, and 12 bases lay between the germline ends. CDR1 is LNHDA and CDR2 is SQIVND in the germline V gene (reference sequence). The CDR3 length is 14 residues. The CDR3 DNA is TGTGCCAGTAGTATCGGGCAGGACCGCTATGGCTACACCTTC. It specifies CASSIGQDRYGYTF.

The V call is TRBV9, the J call TRBJ2-3; TRBD2 aligns across 10 bases. CDR1 and CDR2 from the germline V gene are SGDLS and YYNGEE. J was trimmed by 4 bases and V by 4 bases; bases with no gene match: 12. The CDR3 covers 17 residues. In DNA, the CDR3 is TGTGCCAGCAGCTCTAGTCCGGGACTAGCGAATTCAGATACGCAGTATTTT. Its translation is CASSSSPGLANSDTQYF.

The J gene is TRBJ1-1, the V gene TRBV28; D is possibly TRBD1 (6 bases). The CDR3 is 14 amino acids. The V end was cut by 9 bases, the J end by 1 base, with 15 bases between. CDR1 is MDHEN, CDR2 SYDVKM, per germline. In DNA form, the CDR3 reads TGTGCCAGTACCCTTACGGACAGGAACACTGAAGCTTTCTTT. Encoded protein: CASTLTDRNTEAFF.

V is TRBV28 and J is TRBJ2-3, with TRBD2 as a possible D gene (5 bases). CDR1 is MDHEN and CDR2 is SYDVKM in the germline V gene. The CDR3 length is 15 residues. The ends were cut back, 3 bases at V and 2 bases at J, with 12 bases in the middle. The CDR3 DNA is TGTGCCAGCAGTTTCGGGGAGAAACTCACAGATACGCAGTATTTT. It codes for CASSFGEKLTDTQYF.

The chain recombines TRBV5-1 with TRBJ1-6, with D unclear. The germline V gene encodes CDR1 SGHRS and CDR2 YFSETQ. V gave up 2 bases and J gave up 8 bases, with 8 bases separating them. This CDR3 is built from 13 residues. DNA for the CDR3: TGCGCCAGCAGCTTTGTAGTTGATTCACCCCTCCACTTT. Its protein product is CASSFVVDSPLHF.

V and J are TRBV7-2 and TRBJ2-2; 13 nucleotides align to TRBD2. The CDR3 totals 15 residues. Germline V CDR1 and CDR2: SGHTA, FQGNSA. J lost 5 bases, V lost 5 bases, and 2 bases had no gene match. Here the CDR3 DNA reads TGTGCCAGCAGCCCGGGACTAGCGGGGACCGGGGAGCTGTTTTTT. This gives the protein CASSPGLAGTGELFF.

The rearrangement joins TRBV4-3 to TRBJ2-7; D gene uncertain. V was trimmed by 0 bases and J by 8 bases, leaving 11 bases between them. CDR3 length: 13 amino acids. The V gene's germline CDR1 is LGHNA and CDR2 YSLEER. The CDR3 loop reads CASSQEGSLKQYF. The CDR3 bases are TGCGCCAGCAGCCAAGAGGGCAGCTTGAAGCAGTACTTC.

This clone was found a few times. This chain uses TRBV11-1 with TRBJ2-7, with D possibly being TRBD1 (6 bases). The germline gives CDR1 SGHAT, CDR2 FQDESV (reference sequence). Trimming cost V 6 bases and J 3 bases, with 15 bases left between them. The CDR3 runs 14 residues. The DNA of the CDR3 is TGTGCCAGCAGATCCATAAAACAGGGCTACGAGCAGTACTTC. It encodes CASRSIKQGYEQYF. Together with reference TRBV11-1 and TRBJ2-7, the CDR3 gives the full variable domain: EAEVAQSPRYKITEKSQAVAFWCDPISGHATLYWYRQILGQGPELLVQFQDESVVDDSQLPKDRFSAERLKGVDSTLKIQPAELGDSAMYLCASRSIKQGYEQYFGPGTRLTVT.

J is TRBJ2-7 and V is TRBV7-9; a possible D gene is TRBD1 (5 bases). The CDR3 extends over 15 amino acids. The V gene lost 4 bases and the J gene lost 0 bases, with 13 bases spanning the gap. Germline CDR1 SEHNR, CDR2 FQNEAQ (reference sequence). CDR3 amino acids: CASSSTRQGSYEQYF. In DNA form, the CDR3 reads TGTGCCAGCAGCTCCACCCGGCAGGGCTCCTACGAGCAGTACTTC.

The chain has TRBV10-3 and TRBJ2-7, with 9 bases fitting TRBD1. The CDR3 is 15 residues long. V dropped 6 bases and J dropped 4; count of bases not matched to a gene: 10. Germline V gene sequence: CDR1 ENHRY, CDR2 SYGVKD. This chain's CDR3 is CAISITGTGLYEQYF. The CDR3 region has the DNA TGTGCCATCAGCATAACCGGGACAGGGCTTTACGAGCAGTACTTC.

The V gene is TRBV11-2, the J gene TRBJ2-1; D is possibly TRBD2 (6 bases). CDR1 SGHAT and CDR2 FQNNGV come from the germline V gene. Trimming shortened V by 7 bases and J by 1 base, and 11 bases separated the two germline ends. CDR3 length: 14 amino acids. In DNA form, the CDR3 reads TGTGCCAGCACCATAGCGGATTCCTACAATGAGCAGTTCTTC. Its translation: CASTIADSYNEQFF.

This chain connects TRBV15 to TRBJ1-4; 7 bases align to TRBD1. The CDR3 has 14 amino acids. J lost 6 bases, V lost 9 bases, and 10 bases had no gene match. Looked up from germline, CDR1 is LNHNV and CDR2 is YYDKDF (reference sequence). CDR3 sequence reads: CATKRQGRDEKLFF. CDR3 DNA sequence: TGTGCCACTAAAAGACAGGGTAGGGATGAAAAACTGTTTTTT.

The chain has TRBV9 and TRBJ2-7; 8 nucleotides match TRBD1. CDR1 is SGDLS, CDR2 YYNGEE, per germline. The length of the CDR3 is 14 residues. V lost 0 bases and J lost 2; bases outside the gene matches: 1. CDR3 in amino acids: CASSVGGQAYEQYF. The CDR3 DNA follows: TGTGCCAGCAGCGTAGGGGGACAGGCCTACGAGCAGTACTTC. The complete variable domain, with remaining parts taken from reference TRBV9 and TRBJ2-7, reads DSGVTQTPKHLITATGQRVTLRCSPRSGDLSVYWYQQSLDQGLQFLIQYYNGEERAKGNILERFSAQQFPDLHSELNLSSLELGDSALYFCASSVGGQAYEQYFGPGTRLTVT.

The chain combines TRBV6-2 or TRBV6-3 with TRBJ2-7; D gene unclear. The CDR3 extends over 12 amino acids. Trimming stripped 5 bases from V and 3 bases from J, with 8 bases between. CDR1 is MNHEY and CDR2 is SVGEGT in the germline V gene. In DNA form, the CDR3 reads TGTGCCAGCAGTACATCGTTCTACGAGCAGTACTTC. It specifies CASSTSFYEQYF.

This rearrangement joins TRBV30 to TRBJ1-1; tentative D call: TRBD1 (5 bases). V shed 4 bases and J shed 1 base, with 10 bases lying between them. Germline loops: CDR1 GTSNPN, CDR2 SVGIG (reference sequence). The CDR3 spans 13 residues. The DNA for the CDR3 is TGTGCCTGGAACGAGGGGACGAACACTGAAGCTTTCTTT. Its translation: CAWNEGTNTEAFF.

In regard to this clone: Distinct nucleotide sequences in the sample also encode this CDR3. The gene calls are TRBV5-4 and TRBJ2-3; the D is unclear. V was trimmed by 3 bases and J by 5 bases, leaving 4 bases between them. The CDR3 length is 11 residues. The germline CDR1 and CDR2 sequences are SGHNT and YYREEE (reference sequence). The CDR3: CASSWGDTQYF. The CDR3 DNA reads as TGTGCCAGCAGCTGGGGAGATACGCAGTATTTT.

The rearrangement links TRBV7-9 to TRBJ2-1; a possible D gene is TRBD2 (6 bases). Per the germline V gene, CDR1 is SEHNR and CDR2 is FQNEAQ (reference sequence). CDR3 length equals 14 residues. CDR3 residues: CVWEAGSSYNEQFF. CDR3 sequence (DNA): TGTGTGTGGGAGGCGGGCAGCTCCTACAATGAGCAGTTCTTC.

The chain is built from TRBV5-1 and TRBJ2-2; unclear D gene. CDR3 length: 15 amino acids. The germline gives CDR1 SGHRS, CDR2 YFSETQ. The V gene lost 2 bases and the J gene lost 8 bases, with 16 bases spanning the gap. This CDR3 is CASSLLTVESGELFF. The CDR3 DNA reads TGCGCCAGCAGCTTATTAACGGTCGAGTCGGGGGAGCTGTTTTTT.

Of note for this clone: The sample holds other DNA sequences that translate to the same CDR3. The chain joins TRBV4-3 to TRBJ2-1; D unresolved. V was shortened by 0 bases and J by 5 bases, with 5 bases between the two germline ends. The CDR3 runs to 13 residues. The germline V gene has CDR1 LGHNA and CDR2 YSLEER. The CDR3 protein is CASSQELNNEQFF. The CDR3 nucleotides are TGCGCCAGCAGCCAAGAGCTAAACAATGAGCAGTTCTTC.

The chain recombines TRBV15 with TRBJ2-7, with D perhaps matching TRBD2 (5 bases). This CDR3 is 15 amino acids long. From germline, CDR1 is LNHNV and CDR2 YYDKDF (reference sequence). Between the trimmed V and J ends, which lost 0 bases and 5 bases, there was a span of 14 bases. CDR3 sequence (DNA): TGTGCCACCAGCAGAGACCGGGGTACGGGCAACGAGCAGTACTTC. It encodes CATSRDRGTGNEQYF.

The chain carries TRBV6-5 and TRBJ2-7; perhaps TRBD1 as D (5 bases). V lost 0 bases, J lost 3 bases, and 15 bases lay in between. The CDR3 sequence is 16 residues long. Germline V gene sequence: CDR1 MNHEY, CDR2 SVGAGI. In DNA form, the CDR3 reads TGTGCCAGCAGTTACTCGACCTCGGACAAGGGCTACGAGCAGTACTTC. Translating gives CASSYSTSDKGYEQYF.

The rearrangement joins TRBV4-3 to TRBJ2-7; D possibly matches TRBD1 or TRBD2 (5 bases each). CDR3 length: 14 amino acids. V dropped 0 bases and J dropped 4 bases, with 10 bases sitting between them. Germline V gene data show CDR1 as LGHNA and CDR2 as YSLEER. The CDR3 here is CASSQDWGGYEQYF. DNA of the CDR3: TGCGCCAGCAGCCAAGATTGGGGCGGGTACGAGCAGTACTTC.

The rearrangement joins TRBV14 to TRBJ2-1; the D gene is possibly TRBD1 (5 bases). Per the germline V gene, CDR1 is SGHDN and CDR2 is FVKESK. CDR3 length: 15 residues. Deletions cut 8 bases from V and 3 bases from J, with 17 bases between. The CDR3 region is CASSSRGAYYNEQFF. The CDR3 region has the DNA TGTGCCAGCTCAAGTAGGGGCGCTTACTACAATGAGCAGTTCTTC.

The chain has TRBV28 and TRBJ2-4; tentative D call: TRBD1 (6 bases). The CDR3 is 14 amino acids. From germline, CDR1 is MDHEN and CDR2 SYDVKM. The V and J ends lost 6 bases and 8 bases respectively, with 17 bases between them. The CDR3: CASSLDRPQDIQYF. The CDR3 nucleotides are TGTGCCAGCAGCCTAGACAGGCCGCAGGACATTCAGTACTTC.

This sequence joins TRBV7-2 and TRBJ1-4; D possibly corresponds to TRBD1 (5 bases). Germline CDR1 and CDR2: SGHTA and FQGNSA. V lost 5 bases to trimming and J lost 4 bases, with 8 bases between them. The CDR3 has 13 amino acids. The CDR3 nucleotides are TGTGCCAGCAGCCGGGACTTTAATGAAAAACTGTTTTTT. Amino acid sequence: CASSRDFNEKLFF.

V usage is TRBV29-1 and J usage is TRBJ2-2; 12 bases fit TRBD1. After removal of 6 bases from V and 2 bases from J, the junction contained 4 bases not matched to a gene. The CDR3 has 15 amino acids. Germline CDR1 reads SQVTM; CDR2 reads ANQGSEA. The CDR3 is CSVAGQGANTGELFF. CDR3 DNA sequence: TGCAGCGTCGCGGGACAGGGGGCAAACACCGGGGAGCTGTTTTTT.

This chain uses TRBV5-8 with TRBJ2-2, with unresolved D. The CDR3 sequence is 16 residues long. V was trimmed by 2 bases and J by 4 bases, leaving 15 bases between them. Germline CDR1 and CDR2: SGHTS and YDEGEE. The CDR3 DNA reads as TGTGCCAGCAGCTTCCTGGGCAGGCCTGGCACCGGGGAGCTGTTTTTT. Protein product: CASSFLGRPGTGELFF.

This chain connects TRBV9 to TRBJ2-1; 9 positions match TRBD1. The V gene end was trimmed by 4 bases and the J gene end by 4 bases; junction bases not matched to a gene: 6. This CDR3 has 15 residues. The germline CDR1 and CDR2 sequences are SGDLS and YYNGEE. This CDR3 is CASSQTGGTYNEQFF. The CDR3 DNA follows: TGTGCCAGCAGCCAGACAGGGGGTACGTACAATGAGCAGTTCTTC.

The chain uses TRBV30 and TRBJ1-1; no firm D call. CDR3 size: 12 residues. The germline V gene has CDR1 GTSNPN and CDR2 SVGIG (reference sequence). Trimming left V 4 bases short and J 1 base short, with 7 bases between. The CDR3 coding sequence is TGTGCCTGGACAGGAGCGAACACTGAAGCTTTCTTT. Protein: CAWTGANTEAFF.